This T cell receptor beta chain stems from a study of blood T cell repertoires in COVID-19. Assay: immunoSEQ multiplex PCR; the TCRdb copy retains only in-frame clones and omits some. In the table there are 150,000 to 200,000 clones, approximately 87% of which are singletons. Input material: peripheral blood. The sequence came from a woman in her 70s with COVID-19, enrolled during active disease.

The CDR3: CASSLGRGAEAFF. CDR3 DNA: TGTGCCAGCAGTTTGGGGCGGGGGGCTGAAGCTTTCTTT. The chain employs TRBV28 and TRBJ1-1; weak D call: TRBD1 (5 bases). The CDR3 spans 13 residues. From germline, CDR1 is MDHEN and CDR2 SYDVKM. V was clipped by 3 bases and J by 6 bases, with 11 bases between them.